The rows below give T cell receptor beta chains drawn from one sample of a study of shared clonotypes between healthy human individuals. TCRdb keeps only in-frame clones here, not all; method: immunoSEQ multiplex PCR. The data contain around 180,000 clones, approximately 92% of them singletons. The sequenced sample was naive CD4+ T cells sorted from blood. The receptors were sampled from a woman under 40 in good health. CDR3s include the opening cysteine and the closing phenylalanine or tryptophan. The D gene is left open where the match is weak. Some rows have no size entry. The others give once, few or many, or a class for an expanded clone.

clone size: NA
D gene: TRBD1
J gene: TRBJ1-4
V gene: TRBV7-2
CDR3 protein: CASSLGDSRGVGEKLFF
CDR3 DNA: TGTGCCAGCAGCTTAGGGGACAGCAGGGGAGTCGGTGAAAAACTGTTTTTT

clone size: NA
D gene: NA
J gene: TRBJ2-7
V gene: TRBV18
CDR3 protein: CASSPTGPRDEQYF
CDR3 DNA: TGTGCCAGCTCACCAACAGGCCCCCGGGACGAGCAGTACTTC

clone size: NA
D gene: NA
J gene: TRBJ2-5
V gene: TRBV5-8
CDR3 protein: CASPSLTGIQETQYF
CDR3 DNA: TGTGCCAGCCCCTCTCTCACGGGCATACAAGAGACCCAGTACTTC

clone size: NA
D gene: NA
J gene: TRBJ2-1
V gene: TRBV13
CDR3 protein: CASSLDLRLFVRDEQFF
CDR3 DNA: TGTGCCAGCAGCTTAGACCTACGGTTGTTTGTTAGGGATGAGCAGTTCTTC

clone size: NA
D gene: NA
J gene: TRBJ1-1
V gene: TRBV29-1
CDR3 protein: CSVNIGRYTEAFF
CDR3 DNA: TGCAGCGTTAACATCGGGAGGTACACTGAAGCTTTCTTT

clone size: NA
D gene: NA
J gene: TRBJ2-7
V gene: TRBV11-3
CDR3 protein: CASLGETLRQYF
CDR3 DNA: TGTGCCAGCCTGGGGGAGACTTTACGGCAGTACTTC

clone size: NA
D gene: NA
J gene: TRBJ2-7
V gene: TRBV6-5
CDR3 protein: CASSYSRGIYEQYF
CDR3 DNA: TGTGCCAGCAGTTACTCGAGAGGGATCTACGAGCAGTACTTC

clone size: NA
D gene: TRBD1
J gene: TRBJ1-2
V gene: TRBV6-6
CDR3 protein: CASSYSIQGLFYGYTF
CDR3 DNA: TGTGCCAGCAGTTACTCGATACAGGGGTTATTTTATGGCTACACCTTC

clone size: once
D gene: TRBD1
J gene: TRBJ2-6
V gene: TRBV30
CDR3 protein: CAWSERTGISGANVLTF
CDR3 DNA: TGTGCCTGGAGTGAGCGGACAGGGATTTCTGGGGCCAACGTCCTGACTTTC

clone size: NA
D gene: TRBD1
J gene: TRBJ1-2
V gene: TRBV7-2
CDR3 protein: CASSQGQGAQNGYGYTF
CDR3 DNA: TGTGCCAGCAGCCAGGGACAGGGGGCACAAAACGGCTATGGCTACACCTTC

clone size: NA
D gene: TRBD2
J gene: TRBJ2-7
V gene: TRBV18
CDR3 protein: CASSTLAGSSKGQYF
CDR3 DNA: TGTGCCAGCTCAACGTTAGCGGGCTCCTCAAAAGGGCAGTACTTC

clone size: NA
D gene: NA
J gene: TRBJ2-7
V gene: TRBV4-1
CDR3 protein: CASSQGAYEQYF
CDR3 DNA: TGCGCCAGCAGCCAAGGGGCCTACGAGCAGTACTTC

clone size: NA
D gene: NA
J gene: TRBJ2-3
V gene: TRBV7-7
CDR3 protein: CASSWDGTRDTQYF
CDR3 DNA: TGTGCCAGCAGCTGGGACGGAACCAGGGATACGCAGTATTTT

clone size: NA
D gene: NA
J gene: TRBJ2-7
V gene: TRBV18
CDR3 protein: CASSPPSSFEQYF
CDR3 DNA: TGTGCCAGCTCACCACCTTCAAGCTTCGAGCAGTACTTC

clone size: NA
D gene: NA
J gene: TRBJ1-1
V gene: TRBV5-5
CDR3 protein: CASSAYTNTEAFF
CDR3 DNA: TGTGCCAGCAGCGCGTACACGAACACTGAAGCTTTCTTT

clone size: NA
D gene: TRBD1
J gene: TRBJ2-7
V gene: TRBV5-5
CDR3 protein: CASSLLTGGSYEQYF
CDR3 DNA: TGTGCCAGCAGCTTGCTCACAGGGGGCTCCTACGAGCAGTACTTC

clone size: NA
D gene: NA
J gene: TRBJ2-7
V gene: TRBV28
CDR3 protein: CASRRLDEQYF
CDR3 DNA: TGTGCCAGCAGGAGACTTGACGAGCAGTACTTC

clone size: NA
D gene: NA
J gene: TRBJ2-4
V gene: TRBV7-9
CDR3 protein: CASSLGGLGQQYF
CDR3 DNA: TGTGCCAGCAGCTTAGGAGGTTTAGGGCAGCAGTACTTC

clone size: NA
D gene: TRBD2
J gene: TRBJ2-1
V gene: TRBV6-5
CDR3 protein: CASSYRTTSGKVEQFF
CDR3 DNA: TGTGCCAGCAGTTACCGAACGACTAGCGGGAAGGTTGAGCAGTTCTTC

clone size: NA
D gene: TRBD1
J gene: TRBJ2-7
V gene: TRBV19
CDR3 protein: CASARQGALEQYF
CDR3 DNA: TGTGCCAGCGCGAGGCAGGGGGCCCTGGAGCAGTACTTC

clone size: NA
D gene: NA
J gene: TRBJ2-7
V gene: TRBV19
CDR3 protein: CASSPQGGSSYEQYF
CDR3 DNA: TGTGCCAGTAGTCCTCAGGGGGGGAGCTCCTACGAGCAGTACTTC

clone size: NA
D gene: NA
J gene: TRBJ2-7
V gene: TRBV12-2
CDR3 protein: CASRLTRRGQATYEQYF
CDR3 DNA: TGTGCAAGTCGCCTTACGCGCCGGGGGCAGGCGACCTACGAGCAGTACTTC

clone size: NA
D gene: NA
J gene: TRBJ2-7
V gene: TRBV28
CDR3 protein: CASSFQVDDEQYF
CDR3 DNA: TGTGCCAGCAGTTTCCAGGTTGACGACGAGCAGTACTTC

clone size: NA
D gene: TRBD2
J gene: TRBJ2-1
V gene: TRBV28
CDR3 protein: CASSWGGNEQFF
CDR3 DNA: TGTGCCAGCAGTTGGGGGGGAAATGAGCAGTTCTTC

clone size: NA
D gene: NA
J gene: TRBJ2-7
V gene: TRBV27
CDR3 protein: CASSLSFRSYEQYF
CDR3 DNA: TGTGCCAGCAGTTTATCCTTCCGAAGCTACGAGCAGTACTTC

clone size: NA
D gene: NA
J gene: TRBJ2-5
V gene: TRBV11-2
CDR3 protein: CASSLGLHSPEGYF
CDR3 DNA: TGTGCCAGCAGCTTAGGCCTTCACTCTCCCGAGGGTTACTTC

clone size: once
D gene: TRBD1
J gene: TRBJ1-2
V gene: TRBV28
CDR3 protein: CASSSDRAFYGYTF
CDR3 DNA: TGTGCCAGCAGTTCGGACAGGGCCTTTTATGGCTACACCTTC

clone size: NA
D gene: NA
J gene: TRBJ2-7
V gene: TRBV15
CDR3 protein: CATSREMRRVYEQYF
CDR3 DNA: TGTGCCACCAGCAGAGAAATGCGGAGGGTCTACGAGCAGTACTTC

clone size: NA
D gene: NA
J gene: TRBJ2-7
V gene: TRBV5-5
CDR3 protein: CASSFLPADYEQYF
CDR3 DNA: TGTGCCAGCAGCTTTCTACCCGCCGATTACGAGCAGTACTTC

clone size: NA
D gene: NA
J gene: TRBJ1-4
V gene: TRBV19
CDR3 protein: CASSEYEKLFF
CDR3 DNA: TGTGCCAGTAGTGAGTACGAAAAACTGTTTTTT

clone size: NA
D gene: NA
J gene: TRBJ1-1
V gene: TRBV19
CDR3 protein: CASFTGAPFNTEAFF
CDR3 DNA: TGTGCCAGTTTTACAGGTGCCCCTTTTAACACTGAAGCTTTCTTT

clone size: NA
D gene: NA
J gene: TRBJ2-5
V gene: TRBV19
CDR3 protein: CASSEQPGVKETQYF
CDR3 DNA: TGTGCCAGTAGTGAGCAGCCAGGGGTCAAAGAGACCCAGTACTTC

clone size: NA
D gene: NA
J gene: TRBJ2-7
V gene: TRBV28
CDR3 protein: CASSFAGRYEQYF
CDR3 DNA: TGTGCCAGCAGTTTTGCAGGACGCTACGAGCAGTACTTC

clone size: NA
D gene: NA
J gene: TRBJ2-1
V gene: TRBV27
CDR3 protein: CASSLQNVNEQFF
CDR3 DNA: TGTGCCAGCAGTTTACAAAACGTCAATGAGCAGTTCTTC

clone size: NA
D gene: NA
J gene: TRBJ2-7
V gene: TRBV2
CDR3 protein: CATAPNGLVAHEQYF
CDR3 DNA: TGTGCCACCGCCCCTAACGGGCTTGTGGCCCACGAGCAGTACTTC

clone size: NA
D gene: NA
J gene: TRBJ1-2
V gene: TRBV28
CDR3 protein: CASSLGGAVGYGYTF
CDR3 DNA: TGTGCCAGCAGTTTAGGGGGGGCTGTTGGGTATGGCTACACCTTC

clone size: NA
D gene: NA
J gene: TRBJ2-3
V gene: TRBV7-9
CDR3 protein: CASSLVVTDTQYF
CDR3 DNA: TGTGCCAGCAGCTTAGTCGTTACGGATACGCAGTATTTT

clone size: NA
D gene: TRBD1
J gene: TRBJ2-7
V gene: TRBV5-8
CDR3 protein: CASSWGQGILMDEQYF
CDR3 DNA: TGTGCCAGCAGCTGGGGACAGGGGATCCTCATGGACGAGCAGTACTTC

clone size: NA
D gene: TRBD1
J gene: TRBJ2-7
V gene: TRBV5-4
CDR3 protein: CASRGRDRGAEQYF
CDR3 DNA: TGTGCCAGCAGGGGACGGGACAGGGGGGCCGAGCAGTACTTC

clone size: NA
D gene: TRBD2
J gene: TRBJ2-7
V gene: TRBV29-1
CDR3 protein: CSVRLAGEQYF
CDR3 DNA: TGCAGCGTCCGACTAGCCGGCGAGCAGTACTTC

clone size: NA
D gene: NA
J gene: TRBJ2-7
V gene: TRBV5-1
CDR3 protein: CASSLANPVAYEQYF
CDR3 DNA: TGCGCCAGCAGCTTGGCCAACCCGGTAGCCTACGAGCAGTACTTC